A selection of T cell receptor beta chains follows, all from one sample in a study of OX40 agonist ivuxolimab in advanced cancers. TCRdb's table, derived via immunoSEQ multiplex PCR, lists solely in-frame clones and lacks some. The table records about 45,000 clones, roughly 90% of them present only once. This material consisted of CD4+ or CD8+ T cells sorted from blood, taken in a trial of the OX40 agonist ivuxolimab. These receptors were collected from an adult with an advanced solid tumor such as melanoma, head and neck, liver or kidney cancer. Both conserved end residues are part of each CDR3. D genes are given only for firm matches. Clone size, where shown, is once, few, many, or a class for clones that have expanded.

>TRBV5-6|TRBJ2-1|.|.
CASSFGAGKEQFF
TGTGCCAGCAGCTTCGGGGCAGGAAAAGAGCAGTTCTTC
>TRBV27|TRBJ1-1|few|TRBD1
CASRPLPDRGDTEAFF
TGTGCCAGCAGACCCCTCCCCGACAGGGGTGACACTGAAGCTTTCTTT
>TRBV27|TRBJ1-1|.|.
CASSLSGRPAFF
TGTGCCAGCAGTTTATCGGGTAGGCCTGCTTTCTTT
>TRBV4-2|TRBJ2-1|.|TRBD1
CASSQEGGQGDTSEQFF
TGTGCCAGCAGCCAAGAGGGGGGACAGGGAGATACAAGTGAGCAGTTCTTC
>TRBV6-6|TRBJ1-6|.|.
CASSNSGAASPLHF
TGTGCCAGCAGCAACTCAGGGGCTGCGTCACCCCTCCACTTT
>TRBV6-5|TRBJ2-7|once|TRBD1
CASSYTTGGWEQYF
TGTGCCAGCAGTTACACGACAGGGGGCTGGGAGCAGTACTTC
>TRBV29-1|TRBJ2-7|.|.
CSVLGDRNYEQYF
TGCAGCGTGCTCGGGGACCGCAACTACGAGCAGTACTTC
>TRBV4-1|TRBJ2-7|.|.
CASSQDKKGNYEQYF
TGCGCCAGCAGCCAAGATAAGAAGGGAAACTACGAGCAGTACTTC
>TRBV2|TRBJ1-3|.|.
CASRVSLNREYSGNTIYF
TGTGCCAGCAGAGTTTCACTGAACAGGGAATACTCAGGAAACACCATATATTTT
>TRBV7-3|TRBJ2-7|.|.
CASSLTGGAEEQYF
TGTGCCAGCAGCTTAACTGGGGGGGCTGAAGAGCAGTACTTC